A single sample gave rise to the 16 T cell receptor beta chains below, sequenced in a study of T cells after yellow fever vaccination. MiXCR, applied by TCRdb to the 5' RACE reads, yields one record per CDR3 protein. This table has fewer than 450,000 distinct CDR3 sequences, roughly 7.5% appearing once. Sequenced here: PBMCs, sampled approximately 40 days after the first yellow fever vaccination. The receptors were gathered from a man between 18 and 29 years old who received the YFV17D yellow fever vaccine.

This clonotype was seen more than once but under ten times. The rearrangement links TRBV19 to TRBJ1-1; D gene ambiguous. This CDR3 has 15 residues. Looked up from germline, CDR1 is LNHDA and CDR2 is SQIVND (reference sequence). V was cut by 5 bases and J by 0 bases, with 13 bases left in between. The CDR3 is CASSRRAFMNTEAFF. The CDR3 DNA is TGTGCCAGTAGTCGAAGAGCCTTCATGAACACTGAAGCTTTCTTT. Using reference TRBV19 and TRBJ1-1 for the parts outside the CDR3, the full variable domain is DGGITQSPKYLFRKEGQNVTLSCEQNLNHDAMYWYRQDPGQGLRLIYYSQIVNDFQKGDIAEGYSVSREKKESFPLTVTSAQKNPTAFYLCASSRRAFMNTEAFFGQGTRLTVV.

This clonotype appeared a few times. The rearrangement uses TRBV29-1 and TRBJ2-5; no reliable D call. The ends were cut back, 7 bases at V and 5 bases at J, with 11 bases in the middle. Germline CDR1 SQVTM, CDR2 ANQGSEA. The CDR3 runs to 11 residues. CDR3 nucleotides: TGCAGCGGGCTGGTGTTGGAGACCCAGTACTTC. Its protein product is CSGLVLETQYF.

The V gene is TRBV9, the J gene TRBJ2-4; a possible D gene is TRBD1 (5 bases). Between the trimmed V and J ends, which lost 0 bases and 7 bases, there was a span of 17 bases. Germline V CDR1 and CDR2: SGDLS, YYNGEE. The length of the CDR3 is 16 residues. DNA for the CDR3: TGTGCCAGCAGCGTAGCCCCCCAAGGGGTGGAGAACATTCAGTACTTC. Protein sequence: CASSVAPQGVENIQYF. Full variable domain (rest looked up from reference TRBV9 and TRBJ2-4): DSGVTQTPKHLITATGQRVTLRCSPRSGDLSVYWYQQSLDQGLQFLIQYYNGEERAKGNILERFSAQQFPDLHSELNLSSLELGDSALYFCASSVAPQGVENIQYFGAGTRLSVL.

This clonotype was seen only a few times. The V gene is TRBV11-2, the J gene TRBJ1-2; 8 bases agree with TRBD1. Unmatched junction bases numbered 11, after V lost 8 bases and J lost 6 bases. This CDR3 is 14 amino acids long. Looked up from germline, CDR1 is SGHAT and CDR2 is FQNNGV. This CDR3 reads CASARGLEADGYTF. Written as DNA, the CDR3 is TGTGCCAGCGCCAGGGGGCTCGAGGCCGATGGCTACACCTTC.

The chain couples TRBV7-2 to TRBJ2-5; 13 nucleotides agree with TRBD2. CDR3 length: 16 residues. V shed 5 bases, J shed 4 bases, and the junction held 7 bases outside the gene matches. CDR1 is SGHTA and CDR2 is FQGNSA in the germline V gene. The DNA of the CDR3 is TGTGCCAGCAGCCGACTAGCGGGGGGCAGGTCAGAGACCCAGTACTTC. Translating gives CASSRLAGGRSETQYF.

At least ten counts were recorded for this clonotype. V gene TRBV12-3 or TRBV12-4 combines with J gene TRBJ1-1; D not resolved. The CDR3 spans 12 residues. Trimming cost V 2 bases and J 3 bases, with 4 bases left between them. CDR3 residues: CASSLWDTEAFF. CDR3 nucleotide sequence: TGTGCCAGCAGTTTATGGGACACTGAAGCTTTCTTT.

The rearrangement uses TRBV10-3 and TRBJ2-3; D is possibly TRBD2 (5 bases). The CDR3 extends over 14 amino acids. Germline CDR1 is ENHRY and CDR2 is SYGVKD. V was clipped by 0 bases and J by 14 bases, with 18 bases between them. The CDR3 spells CAISESRQLAWVYF. CDR3 sequence (DNA): TGTGCCATCAGTGAGTCGAGGCAGCTAGCCTGGGTGTATTTT.

This clonotype occurred a few times. The chain uses TRBV25-1 and TRBJ1-1; D is possibly TRBD1 (5 bases). The CDR3 is 13 residues long. Germline lookup yields CDR1 MGHDK and CDR2 SYGVNS. V was pared by 1 base and J by 3 bases, with 6 bases between. CDR3 protein: CASSEWGDTEAFF. The DNA for the CDR3 is TGTGCCAGCAGTGAATGGGGGGACACTGAAGCTTTCTTT.

This clonotype was observed a few times. This chain connects TRBV7-2 to TRBJ2-1; TRBD2 matches at 7 bases. The ends lost 0 bases at V and 4 bases at J; junction bases unmatched: 12. Per the germline V gene, CDR1 is SGHTA and CDR2 is FQGNSA. The CDR3 extends over 18 amino acids. The CDR3 sequence is CASSLARASGSPYNEQFF. The CDR3 bases are TGTGCCAGCAGCTTAGCGAGGGCTAGCGGATCCCCTTACAATGAGCAGTTCTTC.

In its sample, this clonotype was seen a few times. CDR3 protein: CASSGGQISGNTIYF. The CDR3 DNA sequence: TGTGCCAGCAGTGGGGGACAAATCTCTGGAAACACCATATATTTT. The chain links TRBV7-9 to TRBJ1-3; D may be TRBD1 (6 bases). CDR3 length: 15 residues. V was pared by 6 bases and J by 0 bases, with 12 bases between. Per the germline V gene, CDR1 is SEHNR and CDR2 is FQNEAQ (reference sequence).

This clonotype came up a few times. The CDR3 here is CSARDIRNEQFF. The CDR3 DNA reads as TGCAGTGCTAGAGATATACGGAATGAGCAGTTCTTC. The genes are TRBV20-1 and TRBJ2-1; no reliable D call. Trimming shortened V by 0 bases and J by 7 bases, and 7 bases separated the two germline ends. The CDR3 loop spans 12 amino acids. Per the germline V gene, CDR1 is DFQATT and CDR2 is SNEGSKA (reference sequence).

This clonotype was detected only a few times. This chain connects TRBV7-2 to TRBJ2-1; D possibly corresponds to TRBD1 (7 bases). Germline values: CDR1 SGHTA, CDR2 FQGNSA. Trimming shortened V by 10 bases and J by 8 bases, and 18 bases separated the two germline ends. The CDR3 length is 13 residues. Written as DNA, the CDR3 is TGTGCCACCAAGGGGGCCGGGGGCCATGAGCAGTTCTTC. Protein product: CATKGAGGHEQFF.

This clonotype has just a few counts. The chain is built from TRBV20-1 and TRBJ1-4; a weak D match, TRBD1 (6 bases). CDR3 size: 14 residues. The V gene lost 5 bases and the J gene lost 2 bases, with 12 bases spanning the gap. The germline V gene encodes CDR1 DFQATT and CDR2 SNEGSKA (reference sequence). The CDR3 bases are TGCAGTGCTCGATACGACAGGACTAATGAAAAACTGTTTTTT. Its protein product is CSARYDRTNEKLFF.

This clonotype was observed many times. The rearrangement links TRBV18 to TRBJ2-3; D may match TRBD1 or TRBD2 (5 bases each). Germline CDR1 KGHSH, CDR2 LQKENI. The CDR3 runs to 13 residues. Trimming took off 6 bases at V and 2 bases at J, with 9 bases between the two ends. CDR3 nucleotides: TGTGCCAGCTCGGGACGGGACACAGATACGCAGTATTTT. Translating gives CASSGRDTDTQYF. The full variable domain, rest sourced from reference TRBV18 and TRBJ2-3, is NAGVMQNPRHLVRRRGQEARLRCSPMKGHSHVYWYRQLPEEGLKFMVYLQKENIIDESGMPKERFSAEFPKEGPSILRIQQVVRGDSAAYFCASSGRDTDTQYFGPGTRLTVL.

This clonotype was found many times. This chain joins TRBV28 and TRBJ1-1, with 9 bases aligning to TRBD1. Germline V lookup: CDR1 MDHEN, CDR2 SYDVKM. CDR3 length: 12 amino acids. J was trimmed by 12 bases and V by 5 bases; bases with no gene match: 7. The CDR3 DNA sequence: TGTGCCAGCAGTGGACCCGGGACAGGGTCTTTCTTT. Translated: CASSGPGTGSFF.

The chain combines TRBV7-6 with TRBJ2-5; no firm D call. This CDR3 spans 17 amino acids. Germline-derived CDR1 and CDR2 are SGHVS and FNYEAQ. The V and J ends lost 2 bases and 5 bases respectively, with 21 bases between them. The CDR3 nucleotides read TGTGCCAGCAGCTTAATGGGCTATAGGGAAATCTCGGAGACCCAGTACTTC. This codes for CASSLMGYREISETQYF.